The subject of this entry is one TCR beta chain. This clone was seen once. The clone's antigen remains unknown. Base qualities are missing; no much larger clone stands one base away. This sample stems from a study of blood T cell repertoires in COVID-19 (dated by TCRdb to about 2020). Background for the entire study: Collaborator samples came from the United States, Italy and Spain and covered acute and convalescent phases of COVID-19. The samples were drawn from two sources: the first 160 participants of the ongoing ImmuneRACE study, and 950 to 1,500 subjects contributed by 6 global collaborators. HLA class I and class II types, where available, came from metadata supplied by the sample provider rather than from assay-based typing. The dataset comprised deeply sampled blood TCRbeta repertoires from subjects exposed to, actively infected with, or recovered from COVID-19. The repertoires were released in a freely available public database intended as a resource for research on the immune response to SARS-CoV-2. The prospective study material was composed of cDNA or gDNA derived from T cells, B-cell-depleted T cells, or PBMCs. Nearly every sample came with metadata listing a de-identified subject ID, COVID-19 status, age in years and sex. Findings and caveats that apply to the study as a whole: The amount of clinical and demographic metadata varied by source and participant and was provided uncurated.

CDR1 and CDR2 are read off the germline V gene as MNHEY and SVGAGI. The CDR3, cysteine through phenylalanine, is 14 amino acids long. Only the CDR3 portion is preserved as DNA: 42 bases, with reading frame beginning at the first base. V is cut back by 6 bases and J by 8 bases, with 12 bases in the junction unmatched. In the prospective study, participants were about 18 to 95 years old, resided in approximately 25 geographic areas of the United States, and were enrolled through a virtual design. In the prospective study, cohorts were assigned on the basis of participant-reported clinical history obtained from a screening survey and a study questionnaire. In the prospective study, whole blood, serum and a nasopharyngeal or oropharyngeal swab were collected from each participant by mobile phlebotomists. Participants in the prospective study had the option to provide additional blood draws and questionnaires over an approximately 2-month period. Blood samples from the prospective study were shipped frozen or at room temperature prior to DNA extraction.

TCRbeta CDR3 regions were amplified from genomic DNA by means of the immunoSEQ Assay, a bias-controlled multiplex PCR. From the authors' description of their analysis: Nucleated cell counts per sample were estimated from amplification of reference gene primers within the assay. Sequence reads were collapsed and filtered to measure the absolute abundance of every unique TCRbeta CDR3 rearrangement. For each sample, productive Simpson clonality was calculated by taking the square root of Simpson's diversity index across productive rearrangements. This is the immuneACCESS table as TCRdb keeps it, with only in-frame sequences that have V and J called. A part of the clones is gone; compared with another copy, unresolved V genes explain less than half, and the rest is unexplained. The V and J calls and clone size come from that table; D and trimming were worked out from the DNA. The sample table holds about 190,000 clones, of which approximately 86% were seen once. Approximately 4.7% of the sample goes to the ten largest clones.

This receptor was identified in a woman aged 55-75 years with acute COVID-19. The material sequenced was PBMCs or T cells enriched from blood (not recorded which). In this chain, TRBV6-5 is recombined with TRBJ1-2; 7 central bases correspond to TRBD1. In nucleotides, the sequence is TGTGCCAGCAGGGGCGGATCAGGGGGTGAAGGCTACACCTTC. The resulting protein is CASRGGSGGEGYTF.